The 15 T cell receptor beta chains given below trace back to one sample, sequenced in a study of T cells after somatic rescue of genetic block. Libraries were prepared by immunoSEQ multiplex PCR; TCRdb keeps only in-frame clonotypes and omits some of them. The sample holds tens of thousands of clones, over 80% seen once. The sequenced sample consisted of peripheral blood mononuclear cells (PBMCs). All receptors derive from a woman under 30.

The chain links TRBV25-1 to TRBJ1-3, with D perhaps TRBD1 (5 bases). Germline values: CDR1 MGHDK, CDR2 SYGVNS. The V end lost 2 bases, the J end lost 1 base, and 9 bases lay between the germline ends. This CDR3 has 15 residues. The CDR3 region is CASSEMGTSGNTIYF. Here the CDR3 DNA reads TGTGCCAGCAGTGAAATGGGGACTTCTGGAAACACCATATATTTT.

CDR3 in amino acids: CASSPPSGALRDTQYF. DNA for the CDR3: TGTGCCAGCTCACCACCATCGGGGGCTCTCCGGGATACGCAGTATTTT. This sequence joins TRBV18 and TRBJ2-3, with D perhaps assigned TRBD1 or TRBD2 (6 bases each). The CDR3 spans 16 residues. Looked up from germline, CDR1 is KGHSH and CDR2 is LQKENI. V was pared by 0 bases and J by 6 bases, with 16 bases between.

The chain carries TRBV5-1 and TRBJ2-5, with 10 bases fitting TRBD2. The germline V gene has CDR1 SGHRS and CDR2 YFSETQ. CDR3 size: 16 residues. The trim removed 3 bases at V and 4 bases at J, leaving 9 bases unmatched. The CDR3 DNA reads as TGCGCCAGCAGCTGGAGCGGGAGGGGCGTCGCAGAGACCCAGTACTTC. This encodes CASSWSGRGVAETQYF.

This clone occurred many times. CDR3 sequence (DNA): TGTGCCAGCAGCCCCCTGGCTAGCGGAATACCAAACACCGGGGAGCTGTTTTTT. Amino acid sequence: CASSPLASGIPNTGELFF. The V gene is TRBV9, the J gene TRBJ2-2, with 7 positions matching TRBD2. CDR3 length equals 18 residues. Germline V CDR1 and CDR2: SGDLS, YYNGEE. V was clipped by 4 bases and J by 2 bases; unmatched bases: 14.

As concerns this clone: One junction end does not reproduce the germline sequence, and a read error may be involved. The chain couples TRBV7-9 to TRBJ1-2; maybe TRBD1 (5 bases). The CDR3 consists of 12 residues. Germline V gene sequence: CDR1 SEHNR, CDR2 FQNEAQ (reference sequence). The CDR3 is CAGSFNRHGYTF. CDR3 coding DNA: TGTGCCGGCAGCTTCAACAGGCATGGCTACACCTTC. Based on the CDR3 plus reference TRBV7-9 and TRBJ1-2, the full variable domain is DTGVSQNPRHKITKRGQNVTFRCDPISEHNRLYWYRQTLGQGPEFLTYFQNEAQLEKSRLLSDRFSAERPKGSFSTLEIQRTEQGDSAMYLCAGSFNRHGYTFGSGTRLTVV.

V gene TRBV28 combines with J gene TRBJ1-3; D is perhaps TRBD1 (6 bases). There are 17 residues in the CDR3. V was pared by 6 bases and J by 0 bases, with 18 bases between. Germline CDR1 and CDR2: MDHEN and SYDVKM. The CDR3 nucleotides read TGTGCCAGCAGCCTCTTACAGGGATCCCACTCTGGAAACACCATATATTTT. Protein product: CASSLLQGSHSGNTIYF.

The CDR3 region has the DNA TGTGCCAGTAGTAGCACAGGAGGGCCTGAAAAACTGTTTTTT. This sequence encodes CASSSTGGPEKLFF. The rearrangement joins TRBV19 to TRBJ1-4; possibly TRBD1 for D (5 bases). The CDR3 length is 14 residues. V gave up 4 bases and J gave up 7 bases, with 13 bases separating them. Looked up from germline, CDR1 is LNHDA and CDR2 is SQIVND (reference sequence).

This chain uses TRBV27 with TRBJ1-5; D is ambiguous. Germline values: CDR1 MNHEY, CDR2 SMNVEV (reference sequence). V was shortened by 4 bases and J by 0 bases, with 7 bases between the two germline ends. This CDR3 is built from 14 residues. CDR3 protein: CASSSRDSNQPQHF. The CDR3 DNA reads TGTGCCAGCAGTTCCCGGGATAGCAATCAGCCCCAGCATTTT.

The chain employs TRBV6-5 and TRBJ1-1, with 8 bases lining up with TRBD1. Trimming at V came to 8 bases and at J to 5 bases, leaving 7 bases not matched to a gene. The CDR3 runs 13 residues. Germline V gene sequence: CDR1 MNHEY, CDR2 SVGAGI. Written as DNA, the CDR3 is TGTGCCAGCCAAAGACAGGGGTGGACTGAAGCTTTCTTT. It encodes CASQRQGWTEAFF.

This clone was seen more than once but under ten times. The chain has TRBV28 and TRBJ2-1; TRBD2 agrees at 9 bases. J gave up 6 bases and V 2 bases, and 5 bases lay outside the gene matches. The V gene's germline CDR1 is MDHEN and CDR2 SYDVKM. The CDR3 contains 15 residues. The CDR3 spells CASSLAGGPLNEQFF. As DNA, the CDR3 is TGTGCCAGCAGTTTAGCGGGAGGGCCTCTCAATGAGCAGTTCTTC.

This rearrangement joins TRBV5-1 to TRBJ2-1; 7 bases are shared with TRBD2. The ends lost 3 bases at V and 2 bases at J; junction bases unmatched: 17. Germline values: CDR1 SGHRS, CDR2 YFSETQ. The CDR3 has 19 amino acids. The CDR3 protein is CASSWGRSGRELAYNEQFF. The CDR3 coding sequence is TGCGCCAGCAGCTGGGGCAGGTCTGGGCGGGAGTTGGCCTACAATGAGCAGTTCTTC. Full variable domain (rest looked up from reference TRBV5-1 and TRBJ2-1): KAGVTQTPRYLIKTRGQQVTLSCSPISGHRSVSWYQQTPGQGLQFLFEYFSETQRNKGNFPGRFSGRQFSNSRSEMNVSTLELGDSALYLCASSWGRSGRELAYNEQFFGPGTRLTVL.

This clone was counted a single time. This chain connects TRBV28 to TRBJ1-2; D possibly corresponds to TRBD1 (5 bases). The germline V gene has CDR1 MDHEN and CDR2 SYDVKM. V lost 5 bases, J lost 8 bases, and 15 bases lay in between. CDR3 length: 13 amino acids. The CDR3 DNA is TGTGCCAGCAGTCACCTGGGACCTGAAGGCTACACCTTC. This translates into CASSHLGPEGYTF.

The rearrangement links TRBV6-5 to TRBJ2-1; a weak D match, TRBD2 (5 bases). The CDR3 is made up of 15 amino acids. Germline V gene data show CDR1 as MNHEY and CDR2 as SVGAGI. The ends were cut back, 0 bases at V and 8 bases at J, with 14 bases in the middle. The CDR3 sequence: CASSYSRVVRDEQFF. CDR3 bases: TGTGCCAGCAGTTACTCGAGGGTTGTCCGTGATGAGCAGTTCTTC.

The CDR3 protein is CASSEGLSSYEQYF. CDR3 DNA: TGTGCCAGTAGTGAGGGCCTTAGCTCCTACGAGCAGTACTTC. This chain connects TRBV19 to TRBJ2-7; possibly TRBD2 for D (5 bases). V shed 5 bases and J shed 0 bases, with 11 bases lying between them. Germline V gene data show CDR1 as LNHDA and CDR2 as SQIVND (reference sequence). The CDR3 length is 14 residues.

The V and J genes are TRBV5-1 and TRBJ2-6; the D gene is possibly TRBD1 (5 bases). Germline assignment: CDR1 SGHRS and CDR2 YFSETQ. This CDR3 region has 11 residues. V was cut by 7 bases and J by 9 bases, with 8 bases left in between. CDR3 residues: CASAQGNVLTF. CDR3 sequence (DNA): TGCGCCAGCGCCCAGGGCAACGTCCTGACTTTC.